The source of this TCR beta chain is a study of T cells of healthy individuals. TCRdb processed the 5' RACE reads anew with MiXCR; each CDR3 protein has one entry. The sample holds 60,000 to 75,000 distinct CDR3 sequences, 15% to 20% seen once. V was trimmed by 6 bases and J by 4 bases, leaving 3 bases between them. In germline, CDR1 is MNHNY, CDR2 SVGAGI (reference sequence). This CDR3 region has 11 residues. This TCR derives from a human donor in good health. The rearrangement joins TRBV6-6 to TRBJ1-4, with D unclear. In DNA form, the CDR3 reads TGTGCCAGCAGCGGTAATGAAAAACTGTTTTTT. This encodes CASSGNEKLFF.